This TCR beta chain was recorded in a study of metastatic and nonmetastatic thyroid tumors. Study in general: Repertoires of blood and of tissue (tumor or nodule) from malignant and benign thyroid patients were compared. Study conclusions and caveats: It was reportedly found that TCR beta diversity was significantly higher in malignant thyroid tumors than in benign nodules, a difference seen in both blood and tumor samples.

No patient received treatment before thyroid surgery. By sample share, this clone is medium-sized. The target antigen is unknown. The germline V gene encodes CDR1 KGHSH and CDR2 LQKENI. The V end lost 2 bases, the J end lost 0 bases, and 8 bases lay between the germline ends. The CDR3 sequence is 14 residues long. As handled by the study authors: Building a distant-metastasis classifier for papillary thyroid cancer drew on CDR3 differences across clinicopathological groups. TCRdb reassembled clones from the PCR reads with MiXCR. These V and J calls originate from TCRdb's pipeline instead of the authors' own analysis. The sample gives 30,000 or so clones, roughly 17% of which show up once; 3.5% to 4.5% is in the top ten.

V is TRBV18 and J is TRBJ2-7, with D perhaps TRBD2 (6 bases). The sequence came from a female donor with papillary thyroid cancer or a benign thyroid nodule (not recorded which). Some clones in this sample may be carry-over from other donors' samples. The sample was blood. CDR3: CASSPAGSSYEQYF. The CDR3 coding sequence is TGTGCCAGCTCACCAGCCGGGAGCTCCTACGAGCAGTACTTC.